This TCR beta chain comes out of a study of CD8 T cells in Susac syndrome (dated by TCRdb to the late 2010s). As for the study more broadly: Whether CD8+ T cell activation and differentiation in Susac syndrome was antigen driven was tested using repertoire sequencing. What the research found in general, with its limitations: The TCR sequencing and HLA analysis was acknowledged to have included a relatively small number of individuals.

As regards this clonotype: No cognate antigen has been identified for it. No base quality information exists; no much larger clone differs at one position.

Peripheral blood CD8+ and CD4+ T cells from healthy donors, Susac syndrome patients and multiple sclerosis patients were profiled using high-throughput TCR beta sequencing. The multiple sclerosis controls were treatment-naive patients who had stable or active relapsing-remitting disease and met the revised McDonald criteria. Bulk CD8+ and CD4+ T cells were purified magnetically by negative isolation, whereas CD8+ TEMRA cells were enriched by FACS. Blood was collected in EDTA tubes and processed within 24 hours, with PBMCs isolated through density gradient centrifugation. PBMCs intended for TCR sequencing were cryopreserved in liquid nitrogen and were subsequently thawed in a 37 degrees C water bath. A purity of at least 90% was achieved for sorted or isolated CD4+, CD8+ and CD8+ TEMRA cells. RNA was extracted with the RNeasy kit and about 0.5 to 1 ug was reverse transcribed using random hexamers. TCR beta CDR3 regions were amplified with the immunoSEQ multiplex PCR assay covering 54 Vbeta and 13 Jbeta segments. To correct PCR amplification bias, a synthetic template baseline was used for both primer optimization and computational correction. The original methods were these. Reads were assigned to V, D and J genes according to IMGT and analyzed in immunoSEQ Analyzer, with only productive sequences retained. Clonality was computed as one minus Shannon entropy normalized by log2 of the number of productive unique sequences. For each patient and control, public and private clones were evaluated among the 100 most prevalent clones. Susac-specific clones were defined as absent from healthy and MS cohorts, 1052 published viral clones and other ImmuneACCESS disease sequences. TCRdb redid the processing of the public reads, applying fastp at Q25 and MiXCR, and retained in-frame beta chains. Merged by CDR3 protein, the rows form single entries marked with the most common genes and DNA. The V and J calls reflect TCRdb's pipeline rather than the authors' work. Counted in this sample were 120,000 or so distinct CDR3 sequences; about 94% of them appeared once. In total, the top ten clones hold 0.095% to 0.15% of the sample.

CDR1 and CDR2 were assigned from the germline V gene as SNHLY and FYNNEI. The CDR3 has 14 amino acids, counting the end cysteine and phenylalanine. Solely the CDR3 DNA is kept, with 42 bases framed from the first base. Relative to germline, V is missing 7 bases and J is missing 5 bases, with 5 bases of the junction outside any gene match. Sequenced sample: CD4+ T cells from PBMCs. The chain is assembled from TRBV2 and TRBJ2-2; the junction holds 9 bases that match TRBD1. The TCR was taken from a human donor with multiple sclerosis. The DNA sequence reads TGTGCCAGCATTCGGGACAGGGCTACCGGGGAGCTGTTTTTT. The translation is CASIRDRATGELFF.